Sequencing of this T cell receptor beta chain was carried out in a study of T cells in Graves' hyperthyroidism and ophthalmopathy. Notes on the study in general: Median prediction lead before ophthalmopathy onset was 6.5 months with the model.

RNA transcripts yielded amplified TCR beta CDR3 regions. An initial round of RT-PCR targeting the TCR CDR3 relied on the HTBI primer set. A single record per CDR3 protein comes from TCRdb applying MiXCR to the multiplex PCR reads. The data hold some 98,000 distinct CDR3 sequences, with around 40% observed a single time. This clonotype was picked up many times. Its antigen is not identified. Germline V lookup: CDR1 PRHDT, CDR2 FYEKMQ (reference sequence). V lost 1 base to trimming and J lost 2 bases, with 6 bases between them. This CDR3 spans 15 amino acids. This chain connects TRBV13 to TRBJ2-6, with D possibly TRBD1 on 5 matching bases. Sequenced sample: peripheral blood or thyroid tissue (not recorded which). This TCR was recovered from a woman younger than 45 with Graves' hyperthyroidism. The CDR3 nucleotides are TGTGCCAGCAGCTTAGAAGGGGCTGGGGCCAACGTCCTGACTTTC. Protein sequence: CASSLEGAGANVLTF.